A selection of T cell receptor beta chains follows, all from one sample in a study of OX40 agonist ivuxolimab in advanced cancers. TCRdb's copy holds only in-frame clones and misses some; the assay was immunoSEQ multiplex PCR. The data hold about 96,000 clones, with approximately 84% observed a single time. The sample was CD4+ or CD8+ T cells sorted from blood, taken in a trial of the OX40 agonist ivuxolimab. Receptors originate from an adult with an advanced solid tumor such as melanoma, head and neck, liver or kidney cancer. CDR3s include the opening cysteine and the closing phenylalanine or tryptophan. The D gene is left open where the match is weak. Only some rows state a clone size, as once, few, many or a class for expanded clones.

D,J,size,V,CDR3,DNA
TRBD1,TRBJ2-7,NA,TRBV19,CASSSTGGRYEQYF,TGTGCCAGTAGCTCGACAGGGGGCAGGTACGAGCAGTACTTC
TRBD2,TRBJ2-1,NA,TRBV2,CASCPSGVYEQFF,TGTGCCAGCTGCCCTAGCGGGGTCTATGAGCAGTTCTTC
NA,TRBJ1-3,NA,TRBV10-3,CAISEELIGDTIYF,TGTGCCATCAGTGAAGAATTGATAGGTGACACCATATATTTT
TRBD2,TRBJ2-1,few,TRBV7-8,CASSLGASGLYNEQFF,TGTGCCAGCAGCTTAGGCGCTAGCGGGCTCTACAATGAGCAGTTCTTC
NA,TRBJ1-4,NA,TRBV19,CASSLMERSNEKLFF,TGTGCCAGTAGTCTGATGGAGCGATCTAATGAAAAACTGTTTTTT
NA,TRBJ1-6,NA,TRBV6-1,CASATTGFSPLHF,TGTGCCAGCGCTACAACCGGGTTTTCACCCCTCCACTTT
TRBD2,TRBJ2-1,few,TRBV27,CASSPSGSGRSNEQFF,TGTGCCAGCAGTCCCAGTGGGAGCGGGAGGTCTAATGAGCAGTTCTTC
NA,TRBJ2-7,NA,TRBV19,CASSTTGTSYEQYF,TGTGCCAGTAGCACCACAGGGACATCCTACGAGCAGTACTTC
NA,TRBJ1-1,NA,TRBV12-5,CASGSQGGSTEAFF,TGTGCTAGTGGTTCACAGGGAGGTAGCACTGAAGCTTTCTTT
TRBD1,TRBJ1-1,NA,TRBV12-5,CATGGGEAFF,TGTGCCACAGGGGGGGGTGAAGCTTTCTTT
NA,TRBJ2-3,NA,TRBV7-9,CASSPVQLISTDTQYF,TGTGCCAGCAGCCCCGTACAGCTGATAAGCACAGATACGCAGTATTTT
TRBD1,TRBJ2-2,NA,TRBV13,CASSLRGTGYTGELFF,TGTGCCAGCAGCTTAAGGGGGACAGGGTACACCGGGGAGCTGTTTTTT
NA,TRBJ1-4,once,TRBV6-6,CASSSGGVNEKLFF,TGTGCCAGCAGTTCCGGGGGGGTTAATGAAAAACTGTTTTTT
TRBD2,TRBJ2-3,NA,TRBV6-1,CALRGLAGTDTQYF,TGTGCCCTCCGGGGGCTAGCGGGGACAGATACGCAGTATTTT
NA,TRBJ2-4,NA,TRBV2,CASSERAGVAKNIQYF,TGTGCCAGCAGTGAGCGGGCAGGAGTAGCCAAAAACATTCAGTACTTC
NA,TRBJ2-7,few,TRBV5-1,CASSAGYEQYF,TGCGCCAGCAGCGCCGGCTACGAGCAGTACTTC
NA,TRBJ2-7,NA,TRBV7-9,CASSSPGPYEQYF,TGTGCCAGCAGCTCCCCCGGGCCCTACGAGCAGTACTTC
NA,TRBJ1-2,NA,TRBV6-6,CASSRTNNRDNYGYTF,TGTGCCAGCAGCCGCACCAATAACAGGGACAACTATGGCTACACCTTC
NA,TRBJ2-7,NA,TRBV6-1,CASRGENRLYEQYF,TGTGCCAGCAGAGGGGAGAACCGTCTCTACGAGCAGTACTTC
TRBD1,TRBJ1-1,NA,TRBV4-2,CASSQDRQGNTEAFF,TGTGCCAGCAGCCAAGATAGACAGGGGAACACTGAAGCTTTCTTT
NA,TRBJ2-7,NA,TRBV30,CAWGQNYEQYF,TGTGCCTGGGGACAGAACTACGAGCAGTACTTC
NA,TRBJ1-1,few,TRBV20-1,CSAERLMGAFF,TGCAGTGCTGAGCGTCTTATGGGAGCTTTCTTT
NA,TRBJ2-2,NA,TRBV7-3,CASSIGTGTGELFF,TGTGCCAGCAGTATTGGGACGGGGACCGGGGAGCTGTTTTTT
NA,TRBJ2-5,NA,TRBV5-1,CASSLAVYRDGETQYF,TGCGCCAGCAGCTTGGCCGTCTACAGGGACGGAGAGACCCAGTACTTC
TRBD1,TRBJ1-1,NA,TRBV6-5,CASRITDRGRAEAFF,TGTGCCAGCAGGATAACGGACAGGGGGCGAGCTGAAGCTTTCTTT
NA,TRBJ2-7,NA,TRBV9,CASSLGGHGAPSYEQYF,TGTGCCAGCAGCCTAGGGGGGCACGGGGCCCCCTCGTACGAGCAGTACTTC
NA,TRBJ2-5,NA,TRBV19,CASSFRGQETQYF,TGTGCCAGTAGTTTCCGTGGCCAAGAGACCCAGTACTTC
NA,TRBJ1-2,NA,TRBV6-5,CASWAGTSFGYTF,TGTGCCAGCTGGGCCGGGACATCTTTTGGCTACACCTTC
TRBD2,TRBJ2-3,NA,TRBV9,CASSSEGTSGRGGTDTQYF,TGTGCCAGCAGCTCGGAGGGGACTAGCGGGAGAGGGGGCACAGATACGCAGTATTTT
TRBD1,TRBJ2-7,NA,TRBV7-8,CASSLQGAGYEQYF,TGTGCCAGCAGCTTACAGGGGGCAGGGTACGAGCAGTACTTC
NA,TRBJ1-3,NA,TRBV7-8,CASSSTGSLSGNTIYF,TGTGCCAGCAGCTCAACAGGGTCCCTCTCTGGAAACACCATATATTTT
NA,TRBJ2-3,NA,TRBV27,CASSLNPMGDTQYF,TGTGCCAGCAGTTTAAACCCGATGGGGGATACGCAGTATTTT
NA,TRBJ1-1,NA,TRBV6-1,CASSEWQGGNTEAFF,TGTGCCAGCAGTGAATGGCAGGGTGGGAACACTGAAGCTTTCTTT
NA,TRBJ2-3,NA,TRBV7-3,CASSLMGKVDTQYF,TGTGCCAGCAGCCTCATGGGGAAGGTGGATACGCAGTATTTT
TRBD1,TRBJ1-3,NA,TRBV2,CANRQGAISGNTIYF,TGTGCCAACCGACAGGGGGCGATCTCTGGAAACACCATATATTTT
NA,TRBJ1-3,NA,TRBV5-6,CASSYGNTIYF,TGTGCCAGCAGCTACGGAAACACCATATATTTT
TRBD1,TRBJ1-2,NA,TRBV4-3,CASSQAINRGEGYTF,TGCGCCAGCAGCCAAGCCATCAACAGGGGGGAAGGCTACACCTTC
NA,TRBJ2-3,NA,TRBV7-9,CASSLGTVSTDTQYF,TGTGCCAGCAGCTTAGGGACAGTTAGCACAGATACGCAGTATTTT
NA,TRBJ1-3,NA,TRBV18,CASSPQTGSGNTIYF,TGTGCCAGCTCACCCCAGACAGGTTCGGGAAACACCATATATTTT
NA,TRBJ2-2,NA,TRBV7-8,CASSLKRGQRSNTGELFF,TGTGCCAGCAGCTTAAAAAGAGGACAGAGATCGAACACCGGGGAGCTGTTTTTT
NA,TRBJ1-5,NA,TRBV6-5,CASSRRDSNQPQHF,TGTGCCAGCAGTCGCAGGGATAGCAATCAGCCCCAGCATTTT
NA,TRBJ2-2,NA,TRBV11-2,CASSLAGQTNTGELFF,TGTGCCAGCAGCTTAGCGGGACAAACGAACACCGGGGAGCTGTTTTTT
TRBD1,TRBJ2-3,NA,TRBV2,CASLGQGRTDTQYF,TGTGCCAGCCTTGGACAGGGTCGCACAGATACGCAGTATTTT
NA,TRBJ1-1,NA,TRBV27,CASSRFTGNTEAFF,TGTGCCAGCAGCCGTTTTACAGGGAACACTGAAGCTTTCTTT
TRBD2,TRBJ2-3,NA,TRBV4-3,CASSQEGGGLSTDTQYF,TGCGCCAGCAGCCAAGAGGGCGGGGGACTTAGCACAGATACGCAGTATTTT
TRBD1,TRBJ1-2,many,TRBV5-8,CASRRDRGSRHYGYTF,TGTGCCAGCAGACGGGACAGGGGGAGCAGACACTATGGCTACACCTTC
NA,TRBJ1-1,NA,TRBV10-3,CAISEGPEAAFF,TGTGCCATCAGTGAAGGACCGGAAGCAGCTTTCTTT
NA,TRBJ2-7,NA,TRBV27,CASSHTGPPWAEQYF,TGTGCCAGCAGTCACACCGGGCCTCCCTGGGCCGAGCAGTACTTC
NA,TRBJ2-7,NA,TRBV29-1,CSVEAGTYEQYF,TGCAGCGTTGAGGCCGGCACCTACGAGCAGTACTTC